This T cell receptor (beta chain) was sequenced for a study of blood T cell repertoires in COVID-19 (dated by TCRdb to 2018 to 2021). Background on the whole study: Collaborator samples came from the United States, Italy and Spain and covered acute and convalescent phases of COVID-19. Sample metadata almost always included a de-identified subject ID, COVID-19 status, age in years and sex. Subjects who had been exposed to COVID-19, were actively infected with it, or had recovered from it provided the deeply sampled blood TCRbeta repertoires that made up the dataset. The material from the prospective study consisted of cDNA or gDNA derived from T cells, B-cell-depleted T cells, or PBMCs. Where available, HLA class I and class II types were obtained from metadata supplied by the sample provider rather than from assay-based typing. The repertoires were released in a freely available public database meant as a resource for research on the immune response to SARS-CoV-2. Samples were obtained from the ongoing ImmuneRACE study (first 160 participants) and from approximately 1,200 subjects provided by 6 global collaborators.

A note on this clone: It has no known antigen specificity. Base qualities are not recorded, but no much larger clone differs from it by a single base.

On the study overall, not on this receptor specifically: The quantity of clinical and demographic metadata differed by source and by participant and was supplied without curation.

One collaborating source in Seattle enrolled patients while the patients were actively infected and followed the patients over time throughout the course of disease. Collaborating institutions collected whole blood in K2EDTA tubes following their own protocols. Collaborator samples were shipped for TCRbeta analysis as frozen whole blood, isolated PBMCs, or DNA extracted from either sample type. The CDR3 covers 16 residues, taking in both the cysteine and the phenylalanine. Only CDR3 DNA remains: 48 bases, in frame from the first base. The germline V gene provides CDR1 SGDLS and CDR2 YYNGEE. Trimming removed 0 bases from V and 9 bases from J, leaving 19 bases between the germline ends. TCRbeta CDR3 regions were amplified from genomic DNA by means of the immunoSEQ Assay, a bias-controlled multiplex PCR. In the source study's methods: Nucleated cell counts per sample were estimated from amplification of reference gene primers within the assay. Sequence reads were collapsed and filtered to measure the absolute abundance of every unique TCRbeta CDR3 rearrangement. For each sample, productive Simpson clonality was calculated as the square root of Simpson's diversity index across productive rearrangements. The table comes from immuneACCESS by way of TCRdb, which keeps in-frame sequences with V and J called. Part of the clones is missing from these tables; in studies checked, under half for an unresolved V gene and the rest for unknown reasons. That table gives V, J and clone size, and the DNA gave D and trimming. A total of 250,000 to 350,000 clones appear in this sample, around 89% of them only once. The top ten clones comprise just under 6.5% of the sample.

The source of this sequence is a woman aged 50 to 60 with COVID-19, enrolled during active disease. The material sequenced was peripheral blood. Recombination linked TRBV9 to TRBJ2-1; TRBD2 might be the D gene, on 6 matching bases. Read as DNA, the sequence is TGTGCCAGCAGCGTAGGGAGCGGGCCCCGAGGTGGTGAGCAGTTCTTC. It encodes CASSVGSGPRGGEQFF.